This T cell receptor beta chain was sequenced for a study of blood T cell repertoires in COVID-19. Produced via immunoSEQ multiplex PCR; TCRdb's table is partial and in-frame only. Here the sample spans approximately 300,000 clones, roughly 90% being singletons. V lost 6 bases and J lost 5; bases outside the gene matches: 6. This CDR3 region has 13 residues. Germline CDR1 and CDR2: MNHEY and SVGAGI. The receptor was derived from a man under 40 with acute or convalescent COVID-19. The gene calls are TRBV6-5 and TRBJ2-7, with 8 bases that match TRBD2. Sequenced material: peripheral blood. The CDR3: CASRGTSIHEQYF. CDR3 sequence (DNA): TGTGCCAGCAGGGGGACTAGTATCCACGAGCAGTACTTC.